This T cell receptor beta chain originates from a study of CD8+CD57+ T cells in acquired aplastic anemia. Looking at the study overall: Isolated CD4+ and CD8+ cells, once sorted, yielded DNA averaging about 3.2 ug.

TCR beta VDJ and CDR3 profiling used genomic DNA as template. TCRdb redid the calling of the reads with MiXCR, one entry per CDR3 protein. The sample contains approximately 170,000 distinct CDR3 sequences, roughly 50% of which appear only once. CDR1 MNHEY and CDR2 SVGEGT come from the germline V gene. This CDR3 comprises 15 residues. V lost 4 bases to trimming and J lost 4 bases; unmatched junction nucleotides: 7. In regard to this clonotype: A much larger clone differs from this one at a single base, so this may be a read error. The CDR3 does not end in the conserved phenylalanine or tryptophan, so this is likely a read error.

Patients chosen for sequencing had CD8+CD57+ cells that had expanded, as shown by flow cytometry. There were no patients without severe acquired aplastic anemia. The rearrangement joins TRBV6-2 or TRBV6-3 to TRBJ2-5; 9 positions match TRBD1. The sequenced material came from sorted CD4+, CD8+, or CD8+CD57+ T cells (not recorded which) from PBMCs. This TCR was recovered from a human donor with aplastic anemia. The chain's CDR3 is CASSFGTGKLETQYS. DNA for the CDR3: TGTGCCAGCAGTTTCGGGACAGGGAAACTAGAGACCCAGTACTCC.